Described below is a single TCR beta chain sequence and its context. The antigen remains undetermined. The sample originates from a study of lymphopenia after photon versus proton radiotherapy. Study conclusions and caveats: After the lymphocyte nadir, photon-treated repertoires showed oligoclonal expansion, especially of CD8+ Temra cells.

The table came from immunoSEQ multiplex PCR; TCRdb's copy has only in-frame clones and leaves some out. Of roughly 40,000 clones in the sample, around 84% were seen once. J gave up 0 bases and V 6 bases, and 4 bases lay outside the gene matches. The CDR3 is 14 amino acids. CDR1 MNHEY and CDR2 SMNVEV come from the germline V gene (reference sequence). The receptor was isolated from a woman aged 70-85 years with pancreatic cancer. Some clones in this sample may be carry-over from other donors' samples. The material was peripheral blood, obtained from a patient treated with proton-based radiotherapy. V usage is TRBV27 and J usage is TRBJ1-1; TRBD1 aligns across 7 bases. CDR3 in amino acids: CASRLGQVNTEAFF. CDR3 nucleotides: TGTGCCAGCAGACTAGGACAGGTGAACACTGAAGCTTTCTTT.